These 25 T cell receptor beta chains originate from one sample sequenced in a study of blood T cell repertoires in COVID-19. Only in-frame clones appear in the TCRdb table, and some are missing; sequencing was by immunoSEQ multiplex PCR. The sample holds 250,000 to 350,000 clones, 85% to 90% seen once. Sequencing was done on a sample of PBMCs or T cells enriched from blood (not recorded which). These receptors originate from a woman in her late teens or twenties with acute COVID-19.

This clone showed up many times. CDR3 amino acids: CASSLVFSEAFF. In DNA, the CDR3 is TGTGCCAGCAGCTTAGTCTTCTCTGAAGCTTTCTTT. The genes are TRBV7-2 and TRBJ1-1, with D unclear. The germline V and J ends were trimmed by 1 base and 6 bases, with 6 bases remaining between them. CDR1 is SGHTA, CDR2 FQGNSA, per germline. The CDR3 has 12 amino acids.

The CDR3 DNA is TGTGCCAGCAGCGTTAACTTCGGTGTTGCGGCCGGGGGCTACACCTTC. This translates into CASSVNFGVAAGGYTF. The chain uses TRBV9 and TRBJ1-2; unclear D gene. This CDR3 has 16 amino acids. Trimming left V 2 bases short and J 8 bases short, with 22 bases between. The V gene's germline CDR1 is SGDLS and CDR2 YYNGEE.

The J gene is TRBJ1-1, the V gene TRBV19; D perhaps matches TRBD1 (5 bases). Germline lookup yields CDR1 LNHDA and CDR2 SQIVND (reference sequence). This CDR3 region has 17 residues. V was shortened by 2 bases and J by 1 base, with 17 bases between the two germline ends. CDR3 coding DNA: TGTGCCAGTAGTATAATTCCTCCCGCCAGGGAGAACACTGAAGCTTTCTTT. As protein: CASSIIPPARENTEAFF.

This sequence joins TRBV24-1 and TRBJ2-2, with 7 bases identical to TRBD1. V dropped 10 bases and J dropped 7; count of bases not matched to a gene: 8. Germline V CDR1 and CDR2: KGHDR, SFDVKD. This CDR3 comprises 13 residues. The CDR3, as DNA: TGTGCCACGAGGGGGACAGTGGTCGGGGAGCTGTTTTTT. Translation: CATRGTVVGELFF.

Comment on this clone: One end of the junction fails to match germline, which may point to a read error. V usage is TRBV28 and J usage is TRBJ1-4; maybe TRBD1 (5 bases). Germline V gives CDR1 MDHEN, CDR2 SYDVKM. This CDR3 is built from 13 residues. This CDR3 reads CVSSSRVGEKLFF. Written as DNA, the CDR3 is TGTGTCAGCAGCTCCAGGGTCGGGGAAAAACTGTTTTTT.

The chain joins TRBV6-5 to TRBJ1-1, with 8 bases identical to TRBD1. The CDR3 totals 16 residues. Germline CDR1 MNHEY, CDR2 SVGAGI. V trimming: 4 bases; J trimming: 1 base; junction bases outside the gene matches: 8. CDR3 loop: CASSSRQGLWNTEAFF. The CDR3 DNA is TGTGCCAGCAGTTCCCGACAGGGGTTGTGGAACACTGAAGCTTTCTTT.

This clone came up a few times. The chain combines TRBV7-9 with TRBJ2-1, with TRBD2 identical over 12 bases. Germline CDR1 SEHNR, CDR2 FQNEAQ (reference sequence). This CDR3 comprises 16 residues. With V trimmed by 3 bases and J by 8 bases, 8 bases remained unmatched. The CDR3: CASSFLAGGPGDEQFF. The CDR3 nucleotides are TGTGCCAGCAGCTTCCTAGCGGGAGGGCCGGGCGATGAGCAGTTCTTC. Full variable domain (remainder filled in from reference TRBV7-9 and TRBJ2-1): DTGVSQNPRHKITKRGQNVTFRCDPISEHNRLYWYRQTLGQGPEFLTYFQNEAQLEKSRLLSDRFSAERPKGSFSTLEIQRTEQGDSAMYLCASSFLAGGPGDEQFFGPGTRLTVL.

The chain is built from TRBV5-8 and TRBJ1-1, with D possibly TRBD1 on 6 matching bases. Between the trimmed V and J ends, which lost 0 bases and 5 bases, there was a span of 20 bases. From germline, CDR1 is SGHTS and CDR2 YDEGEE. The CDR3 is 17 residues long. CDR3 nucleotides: TGTGCCAGCAGCTTGGAGAACCATGTCACAGGGTTTACTGAAGCTTTCTTT. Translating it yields CASSLENHVTGFTEAFF.

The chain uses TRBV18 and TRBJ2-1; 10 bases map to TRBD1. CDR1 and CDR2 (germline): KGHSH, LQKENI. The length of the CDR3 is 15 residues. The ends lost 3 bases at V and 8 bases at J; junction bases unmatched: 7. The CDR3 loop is CASSPRGTGEDEQFF. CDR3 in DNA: TGTGCCAGCTCACCGAGAGGGACAGGGGAGGATGAGCAGTTCTTC.

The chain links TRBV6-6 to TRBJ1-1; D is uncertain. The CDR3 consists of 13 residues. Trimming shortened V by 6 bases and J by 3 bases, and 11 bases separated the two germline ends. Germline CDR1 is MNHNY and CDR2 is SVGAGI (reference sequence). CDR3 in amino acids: CASSPDTYTEAFF. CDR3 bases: TGTGCCAGCAGCCCTGACACTTACACTGAAGCTTTCTTT.

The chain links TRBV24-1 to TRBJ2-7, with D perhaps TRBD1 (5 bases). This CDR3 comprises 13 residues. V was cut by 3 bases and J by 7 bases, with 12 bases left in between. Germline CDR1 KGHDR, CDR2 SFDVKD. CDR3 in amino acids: CATSDLDPGEQYF. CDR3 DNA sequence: TGTGCCACCAGTGATCTTGACCCAGGGGAGCAGTACTTC.

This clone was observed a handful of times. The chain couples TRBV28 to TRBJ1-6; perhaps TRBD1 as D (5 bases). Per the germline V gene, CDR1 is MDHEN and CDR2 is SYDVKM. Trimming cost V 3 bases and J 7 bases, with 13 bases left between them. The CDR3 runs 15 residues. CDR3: CASSFSAGRNSPLHF. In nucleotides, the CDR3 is TGTGCCAGCAGTTTCTCGGCAGGGCGGAATTCACCCCTCCACTTT.

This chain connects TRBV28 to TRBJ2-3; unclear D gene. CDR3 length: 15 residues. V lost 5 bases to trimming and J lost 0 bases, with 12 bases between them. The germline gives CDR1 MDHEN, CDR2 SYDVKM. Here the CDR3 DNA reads TGTGCCAGCAGTCCCTTTATGTATAGCACAGATACGCAGTATTTT. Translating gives CASSPFMYSTDTQYF. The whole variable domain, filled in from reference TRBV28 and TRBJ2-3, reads DVKVTQSSRYLVKRTGEKVFLECVQDMDHENMFWYRQDPGLGLRLIYFSYDVKMKEKGDIPEGYSVSREKKERFSLILESASTNQTSMYLCASSPFMYSTDTQYFGPGTRLTVL.

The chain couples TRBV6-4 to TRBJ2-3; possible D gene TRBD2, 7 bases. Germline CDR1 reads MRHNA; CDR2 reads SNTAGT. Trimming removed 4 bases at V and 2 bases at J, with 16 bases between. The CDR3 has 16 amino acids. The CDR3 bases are TGTGCCAGCAGTGCCGCCGCCGCGGGGGCCACAGATACGCAGTATTTT. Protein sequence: CASSAAAAGATDTQYF.

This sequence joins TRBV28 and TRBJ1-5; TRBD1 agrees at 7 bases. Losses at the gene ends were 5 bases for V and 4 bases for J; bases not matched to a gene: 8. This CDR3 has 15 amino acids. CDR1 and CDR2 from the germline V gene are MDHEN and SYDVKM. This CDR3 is CASSQGTAPNQPQHF. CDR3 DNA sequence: TGTGCCAGCAGTCAAGGGACAGCACCAAATCAGCCCCAGCATTTT.

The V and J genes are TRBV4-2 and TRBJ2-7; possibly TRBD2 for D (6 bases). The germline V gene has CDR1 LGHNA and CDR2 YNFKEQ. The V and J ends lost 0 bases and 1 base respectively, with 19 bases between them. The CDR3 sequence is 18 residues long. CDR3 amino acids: CASSQEGGKRPESYEQYF. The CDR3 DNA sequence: TGTGCCAGCAGCCAAGAAGGCGGGAAGCGCCCGGAATCCTACGAGCAGTACTTC.

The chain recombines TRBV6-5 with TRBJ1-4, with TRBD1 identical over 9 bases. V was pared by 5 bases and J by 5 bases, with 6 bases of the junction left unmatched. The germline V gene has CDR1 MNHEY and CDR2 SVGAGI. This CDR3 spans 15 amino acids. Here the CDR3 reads CASSLTGGGNEKLFF. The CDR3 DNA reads TGTGCCAGCAGTCTAACAGGGGGCGGGAATGAAAAACTGTTTTTT.

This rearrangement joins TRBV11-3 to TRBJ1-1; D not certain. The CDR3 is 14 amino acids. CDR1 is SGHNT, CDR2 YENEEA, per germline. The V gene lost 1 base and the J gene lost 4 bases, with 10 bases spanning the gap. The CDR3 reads CASSLGQFATEAFF. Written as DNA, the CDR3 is TGTGCCAGCAGCTTAGGGCAGTTTGCCACTGAAGCTTTCTTT.

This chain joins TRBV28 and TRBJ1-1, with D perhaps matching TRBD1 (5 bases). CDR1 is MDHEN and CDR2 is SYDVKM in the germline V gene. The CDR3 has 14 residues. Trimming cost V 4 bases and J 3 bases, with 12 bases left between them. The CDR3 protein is CASSSPGLDTEAFF. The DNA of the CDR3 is TGTGCCAGCAGTTCGCCGGGACTAGACACTGAAGCTTTCTTT.

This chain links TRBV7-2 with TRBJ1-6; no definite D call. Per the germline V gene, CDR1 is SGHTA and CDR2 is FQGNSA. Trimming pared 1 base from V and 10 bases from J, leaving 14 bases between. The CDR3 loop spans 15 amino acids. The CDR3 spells CASSLVQSGRSPLHF. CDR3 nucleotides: TGTGCCAGCAGCTTAGTACAGAGCGGCAGGTCACCCCTCCACTTT. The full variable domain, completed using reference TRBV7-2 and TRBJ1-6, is GAGVSQSPSNKVTEKGKDVELRCDPISGHTALYWYRQSLGQGLEFLIYFQGNSAPDKSGLPSDRFSAERTGGSVSTLTIQRTQQEDSAVYLCASSLVQSGRSPLHFGNGTRLTVT.

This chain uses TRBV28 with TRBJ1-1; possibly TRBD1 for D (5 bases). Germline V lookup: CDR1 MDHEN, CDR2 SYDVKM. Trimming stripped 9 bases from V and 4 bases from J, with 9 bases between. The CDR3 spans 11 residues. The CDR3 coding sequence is TGTGCCAGTTTGGGGGGCACTGAAGCTTTCTTT. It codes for CASLGGTEAFF.

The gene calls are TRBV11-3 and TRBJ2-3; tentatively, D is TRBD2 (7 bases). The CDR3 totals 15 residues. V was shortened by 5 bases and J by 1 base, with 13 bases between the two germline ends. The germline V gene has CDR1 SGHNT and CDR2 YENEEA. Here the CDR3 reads CASSLGGDGTDTQYF. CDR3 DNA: TGTGCCAGCAGCCTAGGGGGGGACGGCACAGATACGCAGTATTTT.

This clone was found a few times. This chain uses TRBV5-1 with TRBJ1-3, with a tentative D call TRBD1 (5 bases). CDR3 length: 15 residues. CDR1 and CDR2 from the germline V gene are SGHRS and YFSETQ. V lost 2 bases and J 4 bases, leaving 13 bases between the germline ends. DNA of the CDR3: TGCGCCAGCAGCTTTGATGGGGCGCGAGGAAACACCATATATTTT. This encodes CASSFDGARGNTIYF. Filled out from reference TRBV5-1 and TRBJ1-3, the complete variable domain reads KAGVTQTPRYLIKTRGQQVTLSCSPISGHRSVSWYQQTPGQGLQFLFEYFSETQRNKGNFPGRFSGRQFSNSRSEMNVSTLELGDSALYLCASSFDGARGNTIYFGEGSWLTVV.

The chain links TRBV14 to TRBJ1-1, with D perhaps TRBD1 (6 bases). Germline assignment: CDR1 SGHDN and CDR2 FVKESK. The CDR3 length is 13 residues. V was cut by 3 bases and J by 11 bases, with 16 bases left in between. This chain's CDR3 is CASSQVRGYYAFF. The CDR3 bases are TGTGCCAGCAGCCAGGTCAGGGGATACTACGCTTTCTTT.

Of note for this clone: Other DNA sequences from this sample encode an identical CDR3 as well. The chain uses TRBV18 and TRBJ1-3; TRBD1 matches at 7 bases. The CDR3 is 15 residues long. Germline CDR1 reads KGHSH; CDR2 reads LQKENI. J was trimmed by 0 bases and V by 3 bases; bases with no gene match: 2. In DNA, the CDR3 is TGTGCCAGCTCACCGACAGGGCTCTCTGGAAACACCATATATTTT. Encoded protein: CASSPTGLSGNTIYF.